The subject of this entry is one TCR beta chain. Its cognate antigen has yet to be identified. The input lacks base qualities; no much larger clone sits a single base away. CDR1 SGHRS and CDR2 YFSETQ are derived from the germline V gene. Trimming takes 4 bases from V and 1 base from J, and the germline ends sit 9 bases apart. The CDR3 goes from the cysteine to the phenylalanine over 14 residues. Left in the record is the CDR3 DNA by itself, 42 bases read in frame from the first base. Enrolling through a virtual design, the prospective study's participants ranged in age from roughly 18 to 90 years and lived across some 23 United States geographic areas. Cohort assignment in the prospective study relied on participant-reported clinical history from a screening survey and a study questionnaire. Exposed participants had been in contact with someone with a PCR-confirmed or clinician-diagnosed COVID-19 case within 2 weeks of study entry. In the prospective study, mobile phlebotomists collected whole blood, serum and a nasopharyngeal or oropharyngeal swab from each participant. Participants in the prospective study had the option to provide additional blood draws and questionnaires over a roughly 2-month period. Blood samples from the prospective study were shipped frozen or at room temperature prior to DNA extraction.

The entry originates in a study of blood T cell repertoires in COVID-19 (dated by TCRdb to between 2020 and 2021). A note on the overall study: The collaborator samples originated in the United States, Italy and Spain and spanned the acute and convalescent phases of COVID-19. The prospective study material was composed of cDNA or gDNA derived from T cells, B-cell-depleted T cells, or PBMCs. Subjects who had been exposed to COVID-19, were actively infected with it, or had recovered from it provided the deeply sampled blood TCRbeta repertoires that made up the dataset. The repertoires were released in a freely available public database meant as a resource for research on the immune response to SARS-CoV-2. The samples were drawn from two sources: the first 160 participants of the ongoing ImmuneRACE study, and 1,000 to 1,500 subjects contributed by 6 global collaborators. A de-identified subject ID, COVID-19 status, age in years and sex were almost always included in the sample metadata. Where HLA class I and class II types were available, the types were taken from metadata supplied by the sample provider, not from assay-based typing.

What the study reported, not specific to this receptor: Clinical and demographic metadata were provided uncurated, with the amount varying by source and participant.

TCRbeta CDR3 regions were amplified from genomic DNA using the immunoSEQ Assay, a bias-controlled multiplex PCR. Per the authors' processing: Within the assay, amplification of reference gene primers was used to estimate how many nucleated cells each sample contained. To quantify the absolute abundance of each unique TCRbeta CDR3 rearrangement, sequence reads were collapsed and filtered. For each sample, productive Simpson clonality was calculated as the square root of Simpson's diversity index over productive rearrangements. TCRdb's version of the immuneACCESS table is confined to in-frame rearrangements and falls short of the full clone set. An unresolved V gene accounts for under half of the shortfall where checked; the remainder is of unknown origin. Clonal size and the V and J genes are those of that table, whereas D and trimming came from the DNA. A total of about 270,000 clones appear in this sample, approximately 90% of them only once. The ten largest clones capture 2.5% to 3% of the sample.

The TCR comes from a man aged 40-49 years who had been exposed to COVID-19. The sequencing input was PBMCs or T cells enriched from blood (not recorded which). The rearrangement joined TRBV5-1 to TRBJ2-4, with the D gene uncertain. The nucleotide sequence reads TGCGCCAGCAGCCCGTCCGGGGCCAAAAACATTCAGTACTTC. The encoded protein is CASSPSGAKNIQYF. When the CDR3 is completed using the reference TRBV5-1 and TRBJ2-4 genes on either side, the full variable domain is KAGVTQTPRYLIKTRGQQVTLSCSPISGHRSVSWYQQTPGQGLQFLFEYFSETQRNKGNFPGRFSGRQFSNSRSEMNVSTLELGDSALYLCASSPSGAKNIQYFGAGTRLSVL.